Here is one T cell receptor beta chain with its context. This clone has just one count. The antigen this receptor binds is unknown. No clone much larger than this one lies a single base away; base qualities are absent. The CDR3, cysteine through phenylalanine, is 15 amino acids long. Only the CDR3 region is kept as DNA, spanning 45 bases read in frame from base 1. Sequences SGHTA (CDR1) and FQGNSA (CDR2) are obtained from the germline V gene. V was cut back by 2 bases and J by 1 base, leaving a gap of 11 bases between them. These data belong to a study of blood T cell repertoires in COVID-19 (dated by TCRdb to about 2020). Study-level background: Samples covering the acute and convalescent phases of COVID-19 were provided by collaborators in the United States, Italy and Spain. Deeply sampled blood TCRbeta repertoires from subjects exposed to, actively infected with, or recovered from COVID-19 were included in the dataset. A freely available public database, intended as a resource for researchers studying the immune response to SARS-CoV-2, is where the repertoires were released. Nearly every sample came with metadata listing a de-identified subject ID, COVID-19 status, age in years and sex. The prospective study material was composed of cDNA or gDNA derived from T cells, B-cell-depleted T cells, or PBMCs. Samples came from the ongoing ImmuneRACE study (first 160 participants) plus 1,254 subjects from 6 global collaborators. Where available, HLA class I and class II types were obtained from metadata supplied by the sample provider rather than from assay-based typing.

At one collaborating source in Seattle, patients were enrolled during active infection and were followed longitudinally through the course of disease. Each collaborating institution followed its own protocols to collect whole blood in K2EDTA tubes. For TCRbeta analysis, collaborator samples were shipped as frozen whole blood, as isolated PBMCs, or as DNA extracted from either sample type. General findings and caveats noted by the study authors: How much clinical and demographic metadata was included differed by source and by participant, and the metadata was provided uncurated.

TCRbeta CDR3 regions were amplified from genomic DNA by means of the immunoSEQ Assay, a bias-controlled multiplex PCR. The paper's data handling went like this. The number of nucleated cells in each sample was estimated from the amplification of reference gene primers within the assay. To quantify the absolute abundance of each unique TCRbeta CDR3 rearrangement, sequence reads were collapsed and filtered. Productive Simpson clonality was computed per sample as the square root of Simpson's diversity index over productive rearrangements. Here the immuneACCESS table is served through TCRdb, limited to in-frame sequences with V and J called. Missing clones are a known gap in these copies; in checked studies unresolved V genes cover under half, and the rest lacks a known reason. D and trimming come from the DNA, and the V and J calls and clone size come from that table. Counted in this sample were over 450,000 clones; around nine tenths of them appeared once. Jointly, the top ten make up roughly 7.4% of the sample.

This receptor was taken from a woman aged 50 to 65 with COVID-19, enrolled during active disease. The specimen was peripheral blood. This receptor chain uses TRBV7-2 and TRBJ1-2, with no D gene named confidently. The CDR3 region has the sequence CASSLMVAGNYGYTF. The sequenced DNA: TGTGCCAGCAGCTTAATGGTTGCCGGTAACTATGGCTACACCTTC.